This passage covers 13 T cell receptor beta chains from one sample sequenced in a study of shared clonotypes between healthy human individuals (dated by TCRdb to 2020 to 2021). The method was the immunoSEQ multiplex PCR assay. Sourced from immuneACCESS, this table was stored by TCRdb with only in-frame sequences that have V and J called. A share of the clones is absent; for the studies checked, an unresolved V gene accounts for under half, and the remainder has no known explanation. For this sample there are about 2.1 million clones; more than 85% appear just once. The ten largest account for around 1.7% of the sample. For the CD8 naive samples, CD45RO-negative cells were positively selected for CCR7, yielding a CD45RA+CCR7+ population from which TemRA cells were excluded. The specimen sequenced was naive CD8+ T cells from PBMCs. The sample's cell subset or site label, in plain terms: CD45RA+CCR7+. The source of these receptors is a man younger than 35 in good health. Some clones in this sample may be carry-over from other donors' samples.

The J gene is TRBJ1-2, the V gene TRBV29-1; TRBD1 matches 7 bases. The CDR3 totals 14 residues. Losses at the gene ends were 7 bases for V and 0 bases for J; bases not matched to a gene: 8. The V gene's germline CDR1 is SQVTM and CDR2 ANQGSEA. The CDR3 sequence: CSAIGGSANYGYTF. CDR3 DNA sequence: TGCAGCGCCATAGGGGGCTCAGCTAACTATGGCTACACCTTC.

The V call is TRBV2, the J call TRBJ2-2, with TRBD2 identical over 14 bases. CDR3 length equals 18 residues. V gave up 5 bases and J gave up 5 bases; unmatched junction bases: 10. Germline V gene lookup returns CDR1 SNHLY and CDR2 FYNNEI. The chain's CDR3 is CASSPGTSGRGGTGELFF. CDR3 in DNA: TGTGCCAGCAGTCCGGGGACTAGCGGGAGAGGGGGTACCGGGGAGCTGTTTTTT.

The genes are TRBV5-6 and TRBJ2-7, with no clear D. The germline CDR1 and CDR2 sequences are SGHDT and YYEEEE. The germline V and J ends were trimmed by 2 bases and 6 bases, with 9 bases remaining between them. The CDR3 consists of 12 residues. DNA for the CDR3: TGTGCCAGCAGCTTCTCAGGTGCCGAGCAGTACTTC. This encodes CASSFSGAEQYF.

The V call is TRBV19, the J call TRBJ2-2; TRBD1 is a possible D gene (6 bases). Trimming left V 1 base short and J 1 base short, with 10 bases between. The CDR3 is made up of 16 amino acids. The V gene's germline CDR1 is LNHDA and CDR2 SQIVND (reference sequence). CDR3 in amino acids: CASSIVPQGNTGELFF. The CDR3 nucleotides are TGTGCCAGTAGTATAGTCCCACAGGGGAACACCGGGGAGCTGTTTTTT.

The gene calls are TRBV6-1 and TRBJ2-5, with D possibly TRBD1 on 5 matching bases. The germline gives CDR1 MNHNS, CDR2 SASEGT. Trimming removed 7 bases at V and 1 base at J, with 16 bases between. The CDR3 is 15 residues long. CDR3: CASNPTAGSQETQYF. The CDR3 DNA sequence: TGTGCCAGCAACCCGACAGCTGGGTCCCAAGAGACCCAGTACTTC.

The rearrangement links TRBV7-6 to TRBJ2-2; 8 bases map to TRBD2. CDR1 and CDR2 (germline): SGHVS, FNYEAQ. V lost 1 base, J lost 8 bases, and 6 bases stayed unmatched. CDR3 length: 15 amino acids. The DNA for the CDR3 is TGTGCCAGCAGCTTAGGCCAGCGGGAGCGGGGGGAGCTGTTTTTT. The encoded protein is CASSLGQRERGELFF.

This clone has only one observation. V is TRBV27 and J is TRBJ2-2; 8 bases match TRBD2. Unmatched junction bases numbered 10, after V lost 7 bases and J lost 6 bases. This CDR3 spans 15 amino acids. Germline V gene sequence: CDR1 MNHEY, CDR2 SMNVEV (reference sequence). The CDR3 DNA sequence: TGTGCCAGCAAGGGGCAGCGGGAGCTAGCCGGGGAGCTGTTTTTT. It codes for CASKGQRELAGELFF.

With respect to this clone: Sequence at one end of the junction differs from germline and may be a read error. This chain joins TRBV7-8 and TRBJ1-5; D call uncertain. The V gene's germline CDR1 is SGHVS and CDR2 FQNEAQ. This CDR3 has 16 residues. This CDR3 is CANSLGPPHSNQPQHF. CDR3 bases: TGTGCCAACAGCTTAGGCCCCCCACATAGCAATCAGCCCCAGCATTTT. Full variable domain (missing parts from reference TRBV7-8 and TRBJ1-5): GAGVSQSPRYKVAKRGQDVALRCDPISGHVSLFWYQQALGQGPEFLTYFQNEAQLDKSGLPSDRFFAERPEGSVSTLKIQRTQQEDSAVYLCANSLGPPHSNQPQHFGDGTRLSIL.

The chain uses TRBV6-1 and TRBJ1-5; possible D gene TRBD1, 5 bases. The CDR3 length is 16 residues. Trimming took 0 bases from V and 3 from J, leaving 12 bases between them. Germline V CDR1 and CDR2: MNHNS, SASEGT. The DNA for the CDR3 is TGTGCCAGCAGTGAAGCGCTTCGACAGTTCAATCAGCCCCAGCATTTT. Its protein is CASSEALRQFNQPQHF.

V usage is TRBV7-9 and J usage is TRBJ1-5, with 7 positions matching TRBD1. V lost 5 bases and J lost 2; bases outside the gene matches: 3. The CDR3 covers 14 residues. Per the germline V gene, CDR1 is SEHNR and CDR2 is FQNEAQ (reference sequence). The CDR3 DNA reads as TGTGCCAGCAGCCCACAGGGGCGCAATCAGCCCCAGCATTTT. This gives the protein CASSPQGRNQPQHF.

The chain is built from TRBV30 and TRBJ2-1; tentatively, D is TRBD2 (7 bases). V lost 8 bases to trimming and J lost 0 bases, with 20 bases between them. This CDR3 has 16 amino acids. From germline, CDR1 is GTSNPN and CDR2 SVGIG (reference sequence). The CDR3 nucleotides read TGTGCCAGGACTAGGGGGGCTCTAAGCTCCTACAATGAGCAGTTCTTC. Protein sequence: CARTRGALSSYNEQFF. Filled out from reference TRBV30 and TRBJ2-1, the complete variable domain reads SQTIHQWPATLVQPVGSPLSLECTVEGTSNPNLYWYRQAAGRGLQLLFYSVGIGQISSEVPQNLSASRPQDRQFILSSKKLLLSDSGFYLCARTRGALSSYNEQFFGPGTRLTVL.

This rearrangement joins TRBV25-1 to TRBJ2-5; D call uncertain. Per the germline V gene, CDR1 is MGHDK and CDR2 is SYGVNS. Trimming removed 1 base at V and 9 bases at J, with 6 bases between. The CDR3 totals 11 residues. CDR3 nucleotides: TGTGCCAGCAGTGAATCTTTTGCCCAGTACTTC. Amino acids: CASSESFAQYF.

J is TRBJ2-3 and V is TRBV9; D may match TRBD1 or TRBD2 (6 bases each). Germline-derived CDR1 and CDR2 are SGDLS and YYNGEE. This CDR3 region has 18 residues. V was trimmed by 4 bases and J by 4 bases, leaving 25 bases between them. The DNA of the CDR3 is TGTGCCAGCAGCACTAGCCGGGACACCACTTCGGGGCCAGATACGCAGTATTTT. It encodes CASSTSRDTTSGPDTQYF.